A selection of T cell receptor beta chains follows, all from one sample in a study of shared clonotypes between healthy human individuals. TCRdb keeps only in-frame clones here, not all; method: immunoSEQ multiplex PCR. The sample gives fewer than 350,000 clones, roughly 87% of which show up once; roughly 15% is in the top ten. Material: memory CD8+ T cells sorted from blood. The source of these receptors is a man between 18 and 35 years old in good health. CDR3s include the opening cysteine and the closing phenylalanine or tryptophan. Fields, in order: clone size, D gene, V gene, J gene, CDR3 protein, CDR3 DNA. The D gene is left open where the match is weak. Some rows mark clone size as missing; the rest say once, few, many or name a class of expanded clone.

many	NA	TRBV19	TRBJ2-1	CASREGFNEQFF	TGTGCCAGTAGGGAGGGTTTCAATGAGCAGTTCTTC
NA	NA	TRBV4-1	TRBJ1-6	CASSRADSLNSPLHF	TGCGCCAGCAGCCGGGCGGACAGCCTTAATTCACCCCTCCACTTT
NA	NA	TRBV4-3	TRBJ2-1	CASSQEWADSYNEQFF	TGCGCCAGCAGCCAAGAGTGGGCGGACTCCTACAATGAGCAGTTCTTC
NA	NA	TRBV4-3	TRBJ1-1	CASSQGGWDTEAFF	TGCGCCAGCAGCCAAGGAGGTTGGGACACTGAAGCTTTCTTT
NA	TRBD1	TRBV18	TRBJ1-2	CASSPYATGAGGYTF	TGTGCCAGCTCACCTTACGCCACAGGGGCTGGCGGCTACACCTTC
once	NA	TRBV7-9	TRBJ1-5	CASSLGGINQPQHF	TGTGCCAGCAGCTTAGGAGGGATCAATCAGCCCCAGCATTTT
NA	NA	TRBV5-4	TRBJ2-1	CASQRGSGSYNEQFF	TGTGCCAGCCAAAGGGGGTCCGGCTCCTACAATGAGCAGTTCTTC
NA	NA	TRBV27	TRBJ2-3	CASKLADTQYF	TGTGCCAGCAAACTGGCAGATACGCAGTATTTT
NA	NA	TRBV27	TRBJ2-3	CASSTLFFTPTDTQYF	TGTGCCAGCAGTACCCTCTTTTTCACCCCGACAGATACGCAGTATTTT
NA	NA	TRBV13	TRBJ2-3	CASSLGSQGHTDTQYF	TGTGCCAGCAGCTTAGGAAGTCAGGGACATACGGATACGCAGTATTTT
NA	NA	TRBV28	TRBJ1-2	CASSFGPGYGYTF	TGTGCCAGCAGTTTCGGTCCAGGGTATGGCTACACCTTC
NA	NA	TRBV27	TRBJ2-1	CASSPQDSYNEQFF	TGTGCCAGCAGTCCCCAGGACTCCTACAATGAGCAGTTCTTC
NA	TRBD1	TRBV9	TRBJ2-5	CASSVGDRERETQYF	TGTGCCAGCAGCGTAGGCGACAGGGAGCGCGAGACCCAGTACTTC
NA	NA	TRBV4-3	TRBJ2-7	CASSQTQGFEQYF	TGCGCCAGCAGCCAGACACAGGGTTTCGAGCAGTACTTC
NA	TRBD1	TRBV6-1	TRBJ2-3	CASTSLRGRTDTQYF	TGTGCCAGCACCTCCCTCAGGGGGCGCACAGATACGCAGTATTTT
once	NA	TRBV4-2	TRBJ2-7	CASSQDYTGESYEQYF	TGTGCCAGCAGCCAGGACTACACAGGGGAATCCTACGAGCAGTACTTC
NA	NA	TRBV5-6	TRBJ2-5	CASSLRETQYF	TGTGCCAGCAGCCTTCGGGAGACCCAGTACTTC
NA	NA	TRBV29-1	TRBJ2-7	CSVEAGFNSYEQYF	TGCAGCGTTGAGGCGGGCTTCAACTCCTACGAGCAGTACTTC
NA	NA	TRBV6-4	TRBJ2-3	CAKRTKGTDTQYF	TGTGCCAAACGGACCAAGGGCACAGATACGCAGTATTTT
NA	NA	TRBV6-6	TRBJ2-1	CASRDRDFWIEQFF	TGTGCCAGCAGAGATCGGGACTTTTGGATTGAGCAGTTCTTC
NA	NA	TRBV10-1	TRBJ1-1	CASSESAGRGRTEAFF	TGCGCCAGCAGTGAGTCGGCAGGGAGGGGGAGGACTGAAGCTTTCTTT
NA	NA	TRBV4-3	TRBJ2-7	CASSQGLLDGQYF	TGCGCCAGCAGCCAAGGCCTCTTAGATGGGCAGTACTTC
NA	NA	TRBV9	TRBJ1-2	CASSAAGDLDDGYTF	TGTGCCAGCAGCGCGGCGGGGGATCTGGACGATGGCTACACCTTC
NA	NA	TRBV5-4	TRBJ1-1	CASSYGGNTEAFF	TGTGCCAGCTCCTATGGGGGGAACACTGAAGCTTTCTTT
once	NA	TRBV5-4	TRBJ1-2	CASSLEPGHLYGYTF	TGTGCCAGCAGCCTAGAGCCGGGACACTTATATGGCTACACCTTC
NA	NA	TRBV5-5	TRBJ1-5	CASSLDPDQPQHF	TGTGCCAGCAGCTTGGACCCCGATCAGCCCCAGCATTTT
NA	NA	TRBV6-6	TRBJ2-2	CASSSQTGELFF	TGTGCCAGCAGTTCCCAGACAGGGGAGCTGTTTTTT
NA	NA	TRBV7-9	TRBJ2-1	CASSSDSPQFF	TGTGCCAGCAGCTCGGACAGCCCGCAGTTCTTC
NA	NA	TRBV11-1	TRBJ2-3	CASSLFVLETDTQYF	TGTGCCAGCAGCTTATTTGTCCTGGAGACAGATACGCAGTATTTT
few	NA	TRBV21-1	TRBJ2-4	CASSEALQKIAKNIQYF	TGTGCCAGCAGCGAAGCCCTCCAGAAGATAGCCAAAAACATTCAGTACTTC
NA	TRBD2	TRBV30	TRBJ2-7	CAWMGLAAYEQYF	TGTGCCTGGATGGGACTAGCGGCCTACGAGCAGTACTTC
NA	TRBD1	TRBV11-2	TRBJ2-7	CASSIRGQGAYEQYF	TGTGCCAGCAGCATACGGGGACAGGGAGCCTACGAGCAGTACTTC
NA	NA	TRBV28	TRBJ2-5	CASSRKLGSYQETQYF	TGTGCCAGCAGTCGGAAGCTGGGTTCGTACCAAGAGACCCAGTACTTC
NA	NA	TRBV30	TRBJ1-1	CAWSVGNTEAFF	TGTGCCTGGAGTGTCGGGAACACTGAAGCTTTCTTT
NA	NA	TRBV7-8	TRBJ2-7	CASSLGVRAEQYF	TGTGCCAGCAGCTTAGGGGTCCGGGCCGAGCAGTACTTC
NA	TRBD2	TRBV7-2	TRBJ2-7	CASSLERATSGGYEQYF	TGTGCCAGCAGCTTAGAGCGGGCTACTAGCGGGGGCTACGAGCAGTACTTC
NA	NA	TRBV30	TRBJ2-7	CAWSLAHEQYF	TGTGCCTGGAGTCTTGCCCACGAGCAGTACTTC
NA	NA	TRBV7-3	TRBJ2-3	CASSLWAGTDTQYF	TGTGCCAGCAGCTTATGGGCAGGCACAGATACGCAGTATTTT
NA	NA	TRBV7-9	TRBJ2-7	CASTLGDGPPNLYEQYF	TGTGCCAGCACCCTCGGGGACGGACCCCCTAATTTATACGAGCAGTACTTC
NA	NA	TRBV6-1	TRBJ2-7	CASSEDGSPYQYF	TGTGCCAGCAGTGAGGACGGATCCCCCTACCAGTACTTC
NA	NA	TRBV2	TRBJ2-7	CASTDRLEGLSYEQYF	TGTGCCAGCACCGACCGTTTGGAGGGGCTCTCCTACGAGCAGTACTTC
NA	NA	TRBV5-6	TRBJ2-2	CASSLTPPSIGTGELFF	TGTGCCAGCAGCTTGACCCCTCCTAGCATCGGCACCGGGGAGCTGTTTTTT
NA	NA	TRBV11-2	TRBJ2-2	CASSLDRGRVNTGELFF	TGTGCCAGCAGCTTAGACAGGGGAAGAGTTAACACCGGGGAGCTGTTTTTT
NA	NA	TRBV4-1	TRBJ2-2	CASSQGRTGELFF	TGCGCCAGCAGCCAAGGCCGCACCGGGGAGCTGTTTTTT
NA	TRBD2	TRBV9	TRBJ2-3	CASSARLAGGPRDTQYF	TGTGCCAGCAGCGCTCGACTAGCGGGGGGCCCTCGGGATACGCAGTATTTT
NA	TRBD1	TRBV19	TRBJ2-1	CASSPGGSDEQFF	TGTGCCAGTAGTCCAGGGGGAAGCGATGAGCAGTTCTTC
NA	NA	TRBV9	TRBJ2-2	CASSLGTYTGELFF	TGTGCCAGCAGCCTGGGGACGTACACCGGGGAGCTGTTTTTT
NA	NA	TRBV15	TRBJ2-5	CATSRGRDLQETQYF	TGTGCCACCAGCAGAGGGCGGGACCTACAAGAGACCCAGTACTTC
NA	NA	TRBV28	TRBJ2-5	CASSFRGQEKETQYF	TGTGCCAGCAGTTTCCGAGGGCAGGAGAAAGAGACCCAGTACTTC
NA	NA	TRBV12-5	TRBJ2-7	CASGLVLGHWPYEQYF	TGTGCTAGTGGTTTGGTACTGGGCCATTGGCCCTACGAGCAGTACTTC
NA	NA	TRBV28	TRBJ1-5	CASSLLGSSNQPQHF	TGTGCCAGCAGTTTACTGGGCAGTAGCAATCAGCCCCAGCATTTT
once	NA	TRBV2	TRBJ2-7	CASSEDSSYEQYF	TGTGCCAGCAGTGAGGACAGCTCCTACGAGCAGTACTTC
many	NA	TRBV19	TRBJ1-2	CASRRDNYGYTF	TGTGCCAGTAGACGGGACAACTATGGCTACACCTTC
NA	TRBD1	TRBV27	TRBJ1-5	CASSRGQGADQPQHF	TGTGCCAGCAGTAGGGGACAGGGGGCCGATCAGCCCCAGCATTTT
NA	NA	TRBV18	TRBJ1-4	CASSTGLANEKLFF	TGTGCCAGCTCAACAGGCTTGGCTAATGAAAAACTGTTTTTT